Given below is one T cell receptor (beta chain) in context. This entry is derived from a study of CD8+ T cells in alopecia areata. V trimming: 4 bases; J trimming: 5 bases; junction bases outside the gene matches: 6. The CDR3 totals 14 residues. Looked up from germline, CDR1 is MGHRA and CDR2 is YSYEKL. Reverse transcribed after extraction, RNA yielded cDNA as the sequencing template. Profiling relied on immunoSEQ multiplex PCR, and the TCRdb table lists in-frame clones only, not all of them. The sample has approximately 150,000 clones, around 55% seen once. The chain carries TRBV4-1 and TRBJ2-3; 7 bases are a match to TRBD2. This receptor was identified in a human donor in good health. Sequencing used CD4+ T cells sorted from blood. CDR3 coding DNA: TGCGCCAGCAGCCGGGAGGGTATAGTAGATACGCAGTATTTT. This encodes CASSREGIVDTQYF.